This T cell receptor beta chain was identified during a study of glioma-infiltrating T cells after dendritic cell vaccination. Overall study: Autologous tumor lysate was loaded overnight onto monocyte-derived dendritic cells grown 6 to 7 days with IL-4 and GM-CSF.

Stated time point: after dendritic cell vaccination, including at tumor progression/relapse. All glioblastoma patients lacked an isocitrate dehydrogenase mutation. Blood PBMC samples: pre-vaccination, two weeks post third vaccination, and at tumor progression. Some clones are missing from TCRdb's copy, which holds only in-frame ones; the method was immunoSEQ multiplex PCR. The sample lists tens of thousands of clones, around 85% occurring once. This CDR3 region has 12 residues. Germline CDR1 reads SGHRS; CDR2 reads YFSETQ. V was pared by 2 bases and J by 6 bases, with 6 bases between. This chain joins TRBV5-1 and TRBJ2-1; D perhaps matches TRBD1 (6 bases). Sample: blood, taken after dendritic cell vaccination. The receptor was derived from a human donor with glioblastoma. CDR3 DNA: TGCGCCAGCAGCTTCAGGGGCAATGAGCAGTTCTTC. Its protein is CASSFRGNEQFF.